This TCR beta chain was recorded in a study of CXCR3-negative and CXCR3-positive naive CD8 T cells. Findings of the study overall: Memory CD8+ cells had much lower diversity, and both naive subsets had comparably high diversity.

CDR1 is MNHEY, CDR2 SVGEGT, per germline. This CDR3 has 15 residues. The libraries of TRB cDNA were constructed through 5' RACE using UMI labels. TCRdb re-analyzed the 5' RACE reads; it lists each CDR3 protein once, without DNA. In all, the sample yields about 43,000 distinct CDR3 sequences. Regarding this clonotype: What it binds is unknown.

The sample taken for sequencing was memory CD8+ T cells from blood. The source of this sequence is a human donor in good health. Some clones in this sample may be carry-over from other donors' samples. J is TRBJ1-5 and V is TRBV6-2 or TRBV6-3; no DNA is available, so the TRBD1 call from TCRdb remains unchecked. This CDR3 reads CASSSGQGVAQPQHF.